This entry lists 9 T cell receptor beta chains sequenced from one sample in a study of OX40 agonist ivuxolimab in advanced cancers. Method: immunoSEQ multiplex PCR; TCRdb's copy keeps in-frame clones and lacks some. Among about 55,000 clones listed, roughly nine tenths were seen once. Sequenced material: CD4+ or CD8+ T cells sorted from blood, taken in a trial of the OX40 agonist ivuxolimab. The receptors stem from an adult with an advanced solid tumor such as melanoma, head and neck, liver or kidney cancer.

The V call is TRBV19, the J call TRBJ2-2; 7 bases line up with TRBD2. V lost 4 bases and J lost 7; bases outside the gene matches: 0. CDR1 is LNHDA, CDR2 SQIVND, per germline (reference sequence). There are 12 residues in the CDR3. The CDR3, as DNA: TGTGCCAGTAGTAGCGGGAGCGGGGAGCTGTTTTTT. Translating it yields CASSSGSGELFF.

This chain links TRBV2 with TRBJ1-1; D gene unclear. Germline assignment: CDR1 SNHLY and CDR2 FYNNEI. Trimming took 7 bases from V and 7 from J, leaving 10 bases between them. The CDR3 has 11 amino acids. Written as DNA, the CDR3 is TGTGCCAGCACCCTGCCTAGTGAAGCTTTCTTT. Amino acids: CASTLPSEAFF.

The count of this clone is one. The CDR3, as DNA: TGTGCCAGTAGTATGGACAGTAGTGATTATAATTCACCCCTCCACTTT. Its translation: CASSMDSSDYNSPLHF. V and J are TRBV19 and TRBJ1-6, with D possibly being TRBD1 (6 bases). This CDR3 region has 16 residues. Germline V gives CDR1 LNHDA, CDR2 SQIVND (reference sequence). The V end was cut by 3 bases, the J end by 4 bases, with 13 bases between.

The V and J genes are TRBV9 and TRBJ1-4; TRBD1 matches at 9 bases. J was trimmed by 11 bases and V by 3 bases; bases with no gene match: 2. This CDR3 has 12 residues. Germline CDR1 reads SGDLS; CDR2 reads YYNGEE. CDR3 DNA sequence: TGTGCCAGCAGCGCGACAGGGGGTAAACTGTTTTTT. It yields the protein CASSATGGKLFF. Based on the CDR3 plus reference TRBV9 and TRBJ1-4, the full variable domain is DSGVTQTPKHLITATGQRVTLRCSPRSGDLSVYWYQQSLDQGLQFLIQYYNGEERAKGNILERFSAQQFPDLHSELNLSSLELGDSALYFCASSATGGKLFFGSGTQLSVL.

The chain joins TRBV2 to TRBJ2-7; 7 bases fit TRBD2. Per germline, CDR1 SNHLY and CDR2 FYNNEI. The CDR3 length is 16 residues. After removal of 0 bases from V and 0 bases from J, the junction contained 5 bases not matched to a gene. CDR3 DNA sequence: TGTGCCAGCAGTGAAGCTCGGGACTACCCCTCCTACGAGCAGTACTTC. This encodes CASSEARDYPSYEQYF.

The chain links TRBV6-5 to TRBJ1-1; D call uncertain. Germline loops: CDR1 MNHEY, CDR2 SVGAGI. Trimming removed 7 bases at V and 11 bases at J, with 26 bases between. The length of the CDR3 is 15 residues. CDR3 DNA: TGTGCCAGCATCCCCCCCGGTGGGGTTGTCAGTATGGCTTTCTTT. Encoded protein: CASIPPGGVVSMAFF.

V and J are TRBV2 and TRBJ2-2; D might be TRBD2 (6 bases). The CDR3 is made up of 15 amino acids. Trimming took off 6 bases at V and 4 bases at J, with 15 bases between the two ends. The germline CDR1 and CDR2 sequences are SNHLY and FYNNEI. The CDR3 coding sequence is TGTGCCAGCAGGACGAGGGAGGAATCCACCGGGGAGCTGTTTTTT. Amino acid sequence: CASRTREESTGELFF.

This clone turned up a few times. The rearrangement links TRBV2 to TRBJ2-1, with 8 bases fitting TRBD2. CDR3 length: 13 amino acids. Losses at the gene ends were 11 bases for V and 6 bases for J; bases not matched to a gene: 9. Germline CDR1 and CDR2: SNHLY and FYNNEI. Here the CDR3 reads CAGASGSGNEQFF. The CDR3 nucleotides read TGTGCCGGCGCGAGCGGGAGTGGCAATGAGCAGTTCTTC.

This clone has only one observation. This chain links TRBV30 with TRBJ2-7; 7 positions match TRBD2. The V gene end was trimmed by 3 bases and the J gene end by 0 bases; junction bases not matched to a gene: 26. The V gene's germline CDR1 is GTSNPN and CDR2 SVGIG (reference sequence). This CDR3 comprises 21 residues. CDR3 DNA: TGTGCCTGGAGCCTCCGGGGGACTCTTAGCGGGTACCCGAAGGGCTCCTACGAGCAGTACGTC. It encodes CAWSLRGTLSGYPKGSYEQYV.